The 20 T cell receptor beta chains below come from one sample, sequenced in a study of early T cells in non-severe SARS-CoV-2 infection. One entry per CDR3 protein, called by TCRdb with MiXCR from the 5' RACE reads. The table has some 64,000 distinct CDR3 sequences, just over 20% seen once. The sequenced sample was whole blood, obtained at baseline. The receptors stem from an adult who was a healthcare worker with PCR-confirmed SARS-CoV-2 infection or an uninfected control (not recorded which).

This rearrangement joins TRBV29-1 to TRBJ2-1; tentatively, D is TRBD1 or TRBD2 (5 bases each). V was shortened by 6 bases and J by 2 bases, with 14 bases between the two germline ends. The CDR3 extends over 14 amino acids. Germline loops: CDR1 SQVTM, CDR2 ANQGSEA. The CDR3 loop is CSVQGRGPYNEQFF. As DNA, the CDR3 is TGCAGCGTCCAGGGCCGAGGGCCCTACAATGAGCAGTTCTTC.

J is TRBJ2-2 and V is TRBV4-2; 9 nucleotides agree with TRBD2. With V trimmed by 1 base and J by 2 bases, 5 bases remained unmatched. Germline V CDR1 and CDR2: LGHNA, YNFKEQ. The CDR3 is 17 amino acids. CDR3 amino acids: CASSQAQRGVNTGELFF. The CDR3 nucleotides read TGTGCCAGCAGCCAAGCGCAGCGGGGGGTTAACACCGGGGAGCTGTTTTTT.

The chain has TRBV6-1 and TRBJ2-7; D unclear. This CDR3 is 14 amino acids long. CDR1 is MNHNS, CDR2 SASEGT, per germline. V was pared by 4 bases and J by 0 bases, with 10 bases between. This CDR3 reads CASSAATDSYEQYF. The CDR3 bases are TGTGCCAGCAGTGCCGCGACGGACTCCTACGAGCAGTACTTC.

This clonotype has only a few counts. The rearrangement uses TRBV27 and TRBJ1-6; 8 bases are a match to TRBD1. There are 15 residues in the CDR3. Germline-derived CDR1 and CDR2 are MNHEY and SMNVEV (reference sequence). The V and J ends lost 3 bases and 7 bases, in that order; junction bases with no gene match: 5. DNA for the CDR3: TGTGCCAGCAGTTTTGGAGACAGGGGCAATTCACCCCTCCACTTT. Its protein product is CASSFGDRGNSPLHF.

The sample holds one count of this clonotype. The chain recombines TRBV20-1 with TRBJ2-7; 7 nucleotides agree with TRBD1. The CDR3 is 14 amino acids. The germline V gene has CDR1 DFQATT and CDR2 SNEGSKA (reference sequence). V dropped 3 bases and J dropped 5; count of bases not matched to a gene: 10. The CDR3 DNA reads as TGCAGTGCTAGCCCCACGACAGGGTCCCACGAGCAGTACTTC. Protein product: CSASPTTGSHEQYF.

The chain carries TRBV6-5 and TRBJ2-1; TRBD2 matches 12 bases. The V and J ends lost 6 bases and 0 bases, in that order; junction bases with no gene match: 12. The CDR3 runs to 19 residues. Germline CDR1 is MNHEY and CDR2 is SVGAGI. Here the CDR3 DNA reads TGTGCCAGCAGCCTCAATCTAGCGGGGGGGCCAAGCTCCTACAATGAGCAGTTCTTC. Its translation: CASSLNLAGGPSSYNEQFF.

This clonotype was observed many times. V is TRBV12-3 or TRBV12-4 and J is TRBJ1-2, with a weak D call TRBD1 (5 bases). The CDR3 is 13 amino acids. V shed 2 bases and J shed 7 bases, with 11 bases lying between them. The CDR3 nucleotides read TGTGCCAGCAGTTTACTCCCAGGGTCTGGCTACACCTTC. This gives the protein CASSLLPGSGYTF.

This clonotype was detected only a few times. This chain connects TRBV9 to TRBJ1-2; D perhaps matches TRBD1 (5 bases). V was clipped by 0 bases and J by 5 bases, with 17 bases between them. Germline CDR1 reads SGDLS; CDR2 reads YYNGEE. The CDR3 is made up of 16 amino acids. DNA of the CDR3: TGTGCCAGCAGCGTAGGGGGATTGACAGCCGGATATGGCTACACCTTC. Its translation: CASSVGGLTAGYGYTF.

This clonotype has more than one count but fewer than ten. The genes are TRBV7-2 and TRBJ2-3, with a weak D call TRBD2 (6 bases). The CDR3 extends over 13 amino acids. V was pared by 1 base and J by 8 bases, with 10 bases between. Germline CDR1 is SGHTA and CDR2 is FQGNSA. The CDR3 nucleotides are TGTGCCAGCAGCTTAGAAAGCGGGCCTACGCAGTATTTT. Translating it yields CASSLESGPTQYF.

This chain joins TRBV20-1 and TRBJ1-1, with TRBD1 as a possible D gene (6 bases). Germline loops: CDR1 DFQATT, CDR2 SNEGSKA (reference sequence). The CDR3 loop spans 11 amino acids. CDR3 sequence: CIWEQGSEAFF. Here the CDR3 DNA reads TGCATTTGGGAACAGGGTAGTGAAGCTTTCTTT.

This clonotype was seen a handful of times. Here the CDR3 reads CATTLSGRRQPQHF. Here the CDR3 DNA reads TGTGCCACCACGCTTTCAGGGCGTCGTCAGCCCCAGCATTTT. The V and J genes are TRBV6-1 and TRBJ1-5; D is possibly TRBD1 (5 bases). Germline lookup yields CDR1 MNHNS and CDR2 SASEGT. The CDR3 is 14 residues long. V was trimmed by 10 bases and J by 6 bases, leaving 19 bases between them.

The V call is TRBV9, the J call TRBJ1-6; D unresolved. Trimming left V 3 bases short and J 10 bases short, with 11 bases between. Germline-derived CDR1 and CDR2 are SGDLS and YYNGEE. This CDR3 contains 13 residues. In nucleotides, the CDR3 is TGTGCCAGCAGCGATCAAACGGGGTCACCCCTCCACTTT. This encodes CASSDQTGSPLHF.

J is TRBJ2-2 and V is TRBV5-1; the D gene could be TRBD1 or TRBD2 (5 bases each). Germline CDR1 and CDR2: SGHRS and YFSETQ. Trimming left V 7 bases short and J 0 bases short, with 10 bases between. The CDR3 covers 14 residues. The CDR3 bases are TGCGCCAGCCACGGGGCCTCGAACACCGGGGAGCTGTTTTTT. Its protein product is CASHGASNTGELFF.

This clonotype was found a few times. The CDR3 loop reads CASSPRPGLSYNEQFF. CDR3 nucleotide sequence: TGTGCCAGCAGCCCCAGACCGGGTCTCTCCTACAATGAGCAGTTCTTC. The gene calls are TRBV7-9 and TRBJ2-1; D call uncertain. The germline gives CDR1 SEHNR, CDR2 FQNEAQ (reference sequence). The germline V and J ends were trimmed by 5 bases and 0 bases, with 14 bases remaining between them. CDR3 length: 16 residues.

This clonotype was counted many times. The chain combines TRBV4-1 with TRBJ2-7, with 8 bases fitting TRBD2. The CDR3 sequence is 15 residues long. Germline CDR1 reads MGHRA; CDR2 reads YSYEKL. With V trimmed by 4 bases and J by 4 bases, 9 bases remained unmatched. CDR3 bases: TGCGCCAGCAGCCCCCGGGAGGGCAGGGGATACGAGCAGTACTTC. It specifies CASSPREGRGYEQYF.

The chain uses TRBV19 and TRBJ2-4; TRBD2 aligns across 8 bases. In germline, CDR1 is LNHDA, CDR2 SQIVND (reference sequence). This CDR3 region has 18 residues. Trimming at V came to 6 bases and at J to 1 base, leaving 14 bases not matched to a gene. The CDR3 reads CASSLLYQRGTAKNIQYF. In nucleotides, the CDR3 is TGTGCCAGTAGCCTCCTCTATCAGCGGGGGACGGCCAAAAACATTCAGTACTTC.

This clonotype showed up just a few times. The gene calls are TRBV5-1 and TRBJ1-4, with 9 bases that match TRBD1. V lost 2 bases, J lost 3 bases, and 2 bases stayed unmatched. Germline V gives CDR1 SGHRS, CDR2 YFSETQ. The CDR3 is 15 amino acids. CDR3 bases: TGCGCCAGCAGCTTACAGGGGGCGTCTAATGAAAAACTGTTTTTT. This codes for CASSLQGASNEKLFF.

The chain has TRBV7-9 and TRBJ1-2, with D possibly being TRBD1 (6 bases). The CDR3 runs to 14 residues. V lost 5 bases and J lost 0, with 10 bases in between. Germline lookup yields CDR1 SEHNR and CDR2 FQNEAQ (reference sequence). CDR3 bases: TGTGCCAGCAGCGGTCGACAGGCTAACTATGGCTACACCTTC. This gives the protein CASSGRQANYGYTF.

This clonotype was detected many times. This rearrangement joins TRBV12-3 or TRBV12-4 to TRBJ1-1; D gene ambiguous. V was pared by 3 bases and J by 6 bases, with 11 bases between. CDR3 length: 13 residues. The CDR3 DNA sequence: TGTGCCAGCAGTTTGGGAATGCGAGCTGAAGCTTTCTTT. This gives the protein CASSLGMRAEAFF.

This chain links TRBV7-2 with TRBJ2-7, with D possibly TRBD1 on 5 matching bases. In germline, CDR1 is SGHTA, CDR2 FQGNSA. The CDR3 length is 14 residues. Trimming stripped 1 base from V and 2 bases from J, with 9 bases between. The CDR3 sequence: CASSLGTLPYEQYF. The CDR3 DNA follows: TGTGCCAGCAGCTTAGGGACACTCCCCTACGAGCAGTACTTC.